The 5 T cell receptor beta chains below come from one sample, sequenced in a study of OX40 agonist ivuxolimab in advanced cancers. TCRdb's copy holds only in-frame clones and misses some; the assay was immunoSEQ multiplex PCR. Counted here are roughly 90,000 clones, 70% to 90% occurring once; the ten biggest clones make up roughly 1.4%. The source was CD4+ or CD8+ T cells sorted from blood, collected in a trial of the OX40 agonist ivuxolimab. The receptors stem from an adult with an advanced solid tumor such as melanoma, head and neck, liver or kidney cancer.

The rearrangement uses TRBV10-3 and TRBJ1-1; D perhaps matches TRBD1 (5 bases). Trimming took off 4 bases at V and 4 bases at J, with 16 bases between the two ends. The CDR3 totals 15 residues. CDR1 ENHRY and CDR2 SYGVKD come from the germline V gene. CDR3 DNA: TGTGCCATCAGTGGGTTACCGGGGCCCAGCACTGAAGCTTTCTTT. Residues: CAISGLPGPSTEAFF.

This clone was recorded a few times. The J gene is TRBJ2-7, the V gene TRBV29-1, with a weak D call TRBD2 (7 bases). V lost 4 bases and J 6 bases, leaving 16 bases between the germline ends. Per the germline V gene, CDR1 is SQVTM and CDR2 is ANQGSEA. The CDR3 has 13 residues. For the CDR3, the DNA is TGCAGCGTTGTCGCCTGGGGGGGCGCCGAGCAGTACTTC. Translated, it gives CSVVAWGGAEQYF.

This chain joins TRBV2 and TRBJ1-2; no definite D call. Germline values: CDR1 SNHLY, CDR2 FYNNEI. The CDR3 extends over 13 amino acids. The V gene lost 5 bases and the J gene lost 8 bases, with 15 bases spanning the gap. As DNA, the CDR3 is TGTGCCAGCAGTCCTGGCCAGGAACTAGGCTACACCTTC. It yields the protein CASSPGQELGYTF.

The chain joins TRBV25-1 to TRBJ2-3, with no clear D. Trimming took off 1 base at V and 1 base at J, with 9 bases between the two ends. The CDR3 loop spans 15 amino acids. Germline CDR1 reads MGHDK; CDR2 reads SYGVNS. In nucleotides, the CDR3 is TGTGCCAGCAGTGAATCAAAAGGGCGCACAGATACGCAGTATTTT. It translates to CASSESKGRTDTQYF.

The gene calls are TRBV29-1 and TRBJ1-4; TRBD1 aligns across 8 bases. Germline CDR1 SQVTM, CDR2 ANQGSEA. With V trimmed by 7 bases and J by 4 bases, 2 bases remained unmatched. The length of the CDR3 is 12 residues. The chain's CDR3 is CSGTGYNEKLFF. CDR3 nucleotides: TGCAGCGGGACAGGGTATAATGAAAAACTGTTTTTT.